Presented here are 9 T cell receptor beta chains from one specimen sequenced in a study of OX40 agonist ivuxolimab in advanced cancers. Produced via immunoSEQ multiplex PCR; TCRdb's table is partial and in-frame only. The data show approximately 68,000 clones, with 80% to 90% seen just once and 0.94% held by the top ten. The sample in question was CD4+ or CD8+ T cells sorted from blood, obtained in a trial of the OX40 agonist ivuxolimab. These receptors all stem from an adult with an advanced solid tumor such as melanoma, head and neck, liver or kidney cancer.

The gene calls are TRBV2 and TRBJ2-5; 7 nucleotides match TRBD1. Germline V gene lookup returns CDR1 SNHLY and CDR2 FYNNEI. The CDR3 extends over 13 amino acids. J was trimmed by 1 base and V by 8 bases; bases with no gene match: 4. The CDR3 nucleotides read TGTGCCAGCTCTGGACAGGTCCAAGAGACCCAGTACTTC. This codes for CASSGQVQETQYF.

The chain combines TRBV5-4 with TRBJ2-7; 7 positions agree with TRBD1. Germline-derived CDR1 and CDR2 are SGHNT and YYREEE (reference sequence). Trimming at V came to 2 bases and at J to 4 bases, leaving 6 bases not matched to a gene. CDR3 size: 14 residues. CDR3 sequence reads: CASSFRQGWYEQYF. CDR3 nucleotide sequence: TGTGCCAGCAGCTTCCGACAGGGTTGGTACGAGCAGTACTTC.

CDR3 sequence: CASSLGGPIRAYTF. In nucleotides, the CDR3 is TGTGCCAGCAGCTTAGGAGGACCGATCAGAGCCTACACCTTC. This sequence joins TRBV7-2 and TRBJ1-2; no firm D call. Germline assignment: CDR1 SGHTA and CDR2 FQGNSA. Trimming cost V 1 base and J 10 bases, with 16 bases left between them. CDR3 length: 14 amino acids. The whole variable domain, remainder taken from reference TRBV7-2 and TRBJ1-2, is GAGVSQSPSNKVTEKGKDVELRCDPISGHTALYWYRQSLGQGLEFLIYFQGNSAPDKSGLPSDRFSAERTGGSVSTLTIQRTQQEDSAVYLCASSLGGPIRAYTFGSGTRLTVV.

As regards this clone: One end of the junction fails to match germline, which may point to a read error. V gene TRBV7-6 combines with J gene TRBJ2-3; D ambiguous. The CDR3 has 12 residues. The germline V gene has CDR1 SGHVS and CDR2 FNYEAQ. The DNA for the CDR3 is TGTGCCAGCAGCTTGTCCCCAGATATGCAGTATTTT. Protein: CASSLSPDMQYF.

In regard to this clone: Relative to the germline gene, one junction end is altered; a read error may explain this. This chain joins TRBV5-1 and TRBJ2-7, with 8 bases matching TRBD2. This CDR3 region has 13 residues. CDR1 SGHRS and CDR2 YFSETQ come from the germline V gene. The CDR3 spells CASSLYTSGEEYF. The CDR3 region has the DNA TGCGCCAGCAGCTTGTACACTAGCGGCGAGGAGTACTTC.

The V call is TRBV5-4, the J call TRBJ2-3, with TRBD1 identical over 7 bases. V lost 2 bases, J lost 4 bases, and 7 bases stayed unmatched. Germline values: CDR1 SGHNT, CDR2 YYREEE (reference sequence). CDR3 size: 15 residues. The CDR3 coding sequence is TGTGCCAGCAGCTTAGGACAGGCCCACTCAGATACGCAGTATTTT. Protein product: CASSLGQAHSDTQYF.

This clone has more than one count but fewer than ten. The V gene is TRBV7-2, the J gene TRBJ2-1; no definite D call. The CDR3 consists of 14 residues. Germline CDR1 is SGHTA and CDR2 is FQGNSA. Trimming cost V 5 bases and J 7 bases, with 15 bases left between them. The DNA for the CDR3 is TGTGCCAGCAGCGCCGCGATCCTTTCTAATGAGCAGTTCTTC. This codes for CASSAAILSNEQFF.

This clone was seen just once. This CDR3 reads CASSVAGQANYGYTF. CDR3 sequence (DNA): TGTGCCAGCAGCGTAGCTGGACAGGCTAACTATGGCTACACCTTC. The V and J genes are TRBV9 and TRBJ1-2; 7 bases map to TRBD1. Germline V gene lookup returns CDR1 SGDLS and CDR2 YYNGEE. Trimming took 0 bases from V and 0 from J; bases not matched to a gene: 2. The CDR3 contains 15 residues.

The chain joins TRBV6-1 to TRBJ1-1, with D maybe TRBD1 (6 bases). The germline V and J ends were trimmed by 8 bases and 5 bases, with 9 bases remaining between them. CDR3 length: 11 residues. The germline CDR1 and CDR2 sequences are MNHNS and SASEGT. The CDR3 DNA reads TGTGCCAGCGGCAGGGGTACTGAAGCTTTCTTT. The encoded protein is CASGRGTEAFF.